The 24 T cell receptor beta chains below all came from one sample that was sequenced in a study of CD8+CD57+ T cells in acquired aplastic anemia. The use of genomic DNA as template underpinned the TCR beta VDJ and CDR3 profiling. From the reads, TCRdb called clonotypes with MiXCR, one entry per CDR3 protein. The data hold 250,000 to 300,000 distinct CDR3 sequences, with approximately 56% observed a single time. Material: sorted CD4+, CD8+, or CD8+CD57+ T cells (not recorded which) from PBMCs. Source of these receptors: a human donor with severe aplastic anemia or a healthy control (not recorded which).

The chain combines TRBV10-3 with TRBJ1-2; the match to TRBD1 covers 9 bases. With 10 bases clipped from V and 4 bases from J, the junction kept 7 bases outside the gene matches. Germline V lookup: CDR1 ENHRY, CDR2 SYGVKD. The CDR3 is 13 amino acids. The DNA for the CDR3 is TGTGCCACCAACCCGACAGGGGGCTATGGCTACACCTTC. Translation gives CATNPTGGYGYTF.

A note on this clonotype: The junction and the germline gene differ at one end; a read error may be behind it. The J gene is TRBJ2-1, the V gene TRBV10-3; D may be TRBD1 (7 bases). Germline-derived CDR1 and CDR2 are ENHRY and SYGVKD. This CDR3 has 16 amino acids. CDR3 residues: CAISDSTRGAYNGQFF. The CDR3 coding sequence is TGTGCCATCAGTGACTCGACCAGGGGGGCCTACAATGGGCAGTTCTTC.

J is TRBJ1-2 and V is TRBV19; tentative D call: TRBD1 (6 bases). Germline V gene lookup returns CDR1 LNHDA and CDR2 SQIVND (reference sequence). The germline V and J ends were trimmed by 4 bases and 0 bases, with 9 bases remaining between them. There are 14 residues in the CDR3. As DNA, the CDR3 is TGTGCCAGTAGTACGGACAGCGCTAACTATGGCTACACCTTC. Translating gives CASSTDSANYGYTF.

The chain uses TRBV2 and TRBJ2-4; D perhaps matches TRBD2 (5 bases). V was shortened by 7 bases and J by 7 bases, with 14 bases between the two germline ends. Germline CDR1 SNHLY, CDR2 FYNNEI. The CDR3 is 13 residues long. CDR3: CASMVDPGNIQYF. As DNA, the CDR3 is TGTGCCAGCATGGTAGACCCGGGGAACATTCAGTACTTC.

The chain links TRBV5-6 to TRBJ1-1, with TRBD1 identical over 12 bases. Germline V gene sequence: CDR1 SGHDT, CDR2 YYEEEE. Unmatched junction bases numbered 7, after V lost 0 bases and J lost 4 bases. The CDR3 has 17 residues. In DNA, the CDR3 is TGTGCCAGCAGCTTGGGGGACAGGGGGCCAGAGAGCACTGAAGCTTTCTTT. Protein: CASSLGDRGPESTEAFF.

At least ten counts were recorded for this clonotype. In nucleotides, the CDR3 is TGTGCCAGCAGTGGGGGGTGGGGGATGAACACTGAAGCTTTCTTT. Its protein is CASSGGWGMNTEAFF. J is TRBJ1-1 and V is TRBV6-6; D may be TRBD1 (5 bases). Germline CDR1 reads MNHNY; CDR2 reads SVGAGI (reference sequence). The CDR3 is made up of 15 amino acids. V was clipped by 5 bases and J by 0 bases, with 13 bases between them.

The CDR3 bases are TGTGCCATCAGTGAGTCCGGGGGGGCCAGCAATGAGCAGTTCTTC. Protein product: CAISESGGASNEQFF. The chain recombines TRBV10-3 with TRBJ2-1; TRBD2 aligns across 8 bases. This CDR3 is 15 amino acids long. J lost 6 bases, V lost 0 bases, and 4 bases had no gene match. Germline CDR1 is ENHRY and CDR2 is SYGVKD.

This clonotype occurred many times. This chain connects TRBV9 to TRBJ2-7; TRBD1 matches 9 bases. CDR1 is SGDLS and CDR2 is YYNGEE in the germline V gene. The CDR3 runs 14 residues. With V trimmed by 3 bases and J by 6 bases, 7 bases remained unmatched. DNA of the CDR3: TGTGCCAGCAGCGGACCGGGACAGGGTCGCGAGCAGTACTTC. Translation gives CASSGPGQGREQYF.

This clonotype was observed at least ten times. The chain recombines TRBV2 with TRBJ1-2; D is uncertain. Trimming left V 9 bases short and J 4 bases short, with 18 bases between. CDR3 length: 14 amino acids. Germline V lookup: CDR1 SNHLY, CDR2 FYNNEI. The CDR3 DNA follows: TGTGCCAGTAGTAACACGGTCCTCTTCTATGGCTACACCTTC. Its translation: CASSNTVLFYGYTF.

The CDR3 loop is CASSARTGNNQPQHF. In nucleotides, the CDR3 is TGTGCCAGCAGTGCGAGGACAGGTAATAATCAGCCCCAGCATTTT. V and J are TRBV2 and TRBJ1-5, with TRBD1 matching 7 bases. The CDR3 is 15 residues long. Losses at the gene ends were 4 bases for V and 4 bases for J; bases not matched to a gene: 7. Germline lookup yields CDR1 SNHLY and CDR2 FYNNEI.

There are a few counts of this clonotype. The CDR3 bases are TGTGCCAGCAGTTTACCTACCTGGGACAGGGCCAACACTGAAGCTTTCTTT. It yields the protein CASSLPTWDRANTEAFF. This chain uses TRBV28 with TRBJ1-1, with TRBD1 matching 9 bases. Looked up from germline, CDR1 is MDHEN and CDR2 is SYDVKM. The CDR3 consists of 17 residues. V was clipped by 2 bases and J by 2 bases; unmatched bases: 9.

V and J are TRBV9 and TRBJ1-2; D is uncertain. Trimming cost V 4 bases and J 3 bases, with 16 bases left between them. This CDR3 has 15 amino acids. Germline loops: CDR1 SGDLS, CDR2 YYNGEE. CDR3 in amino acids: CASSQSGRLDYGYTF. In DNA form, the CDR3 reads TGTGCCAGCAGCCAGAGTGGCCGTCTGGACTATGGCTACACCTTC.

The chain carries TRBV24-1 and TRBJ2-5; TRBD1 is a possible D gene (5 bases). Germline V lookup: CDR1 KGHDR, CDR2 SFDVKD. Trimming left V 5 bases short and J 5 bases short, with 11 bases between. The length of the CDR3 is 13 residues. CDR3 loop: CATSAWGEETQYF. The DNA of the CDR3 is TGTGCCACCAGTGCCTGGGGCGAGGAGACCCAGTACTTC.

The chain's CDR3 is CASSLTPTGRGTYEQYF. CDR3 DNA sequence: TGTGCCAGCAGCTTAACGCCGACGGGACGGGGGACCTACGAGCAGTACTTC. The genes are TRBV7-3 and TRBJ2-7, with D possibly being TRBD2 (6 bases). The CDR3 is made up of 17 amino acids. The V gene lost 0 bases and the J gene lost 2 bases, with 17 bases spanning the gap. Germline V gives CDR1 SGHTA, CDR2 FQGTGA.

CDR3 in amino acids: CASSLGMVAMNTEAFF. CDR3 DNA: TGTGCCAGCAGCTTAGGGATGGTAGCTATGAACACTGAAGCTTTCTTT. This chain joins TRBV7-9 and TRBJ1-1; D unresolved. The CDR3 has 16 residues. Germline V gives CDR1 SEHNR, CDR2 FQNEAQ (reference sequence). Deletions cut 1 base from V and 0 bases from J, with 12 bases between.

This clonotype was detected only once. The rearrangement joins TRBV9 to TRBJ2-1; no definite D call. This CDR3 comprises 13 residues. Trimming shortened V by 2 bases and J by 6 bases, and 9 bases separated the two germline ends. CDR1 and CDR2 from the germline V gene are SGDLS and YYNGEE. CDR3 protein: CASSVEQGNEQFF. Written as DNA, the CDR3 is TGTGCCAGCAGCGTGGAACAAGGCAATGAGCAGTTCTTC.

The J gene is TRBJ1-1, the V gene TRBV19; the match to TRBD1 covers 10 bases. The CDR3 is made up of 15 amino acids. The germline V gene has CDR1 LNHDA and CDR2 SQIVND (reference sequence). With V trimmed by 5 bases and J by 5 bases, 8 bases remained unmatched. The CDR3 region has the DNA TGTGCCAGTAGTCCGGGGGGACAGGGGAGGACTGAAGCTTTCTTT. Its protein product is CASSPGGQGRTEAFF.

This clonotype was seen once. The chain employs TRBV29-1 and TRBJ2-5, with D maybe TRBD1 (6 bases). The CDR3 consists of 13 residues. Trimming shortened V by 5 bases and J by 7 bases, and 17 bases separated the two germline ends. Germline loops: CDR1 SQVTM, CDR2 ANQGSEA. The CDR3 here is CSVLPGHRATQYF. CDR3 bases: TGCAGCGTTTTACCGGGACATCGAGCGACCCAGTACTTC. Full variable domain (missing parts from reference TRBV29-1 and TRBJ2-5): SAVISQKPSRDICQRGTSLTIQCQVDSQVTMMFWYRQQPGQSLTLIATANQGSEATYESGFVIDKFPISRPNLTFSTLTVSNMSPEDSSIYLCSVLPGHRATQYFGPGTRLLVL.

A few counts support this clonotype. The J gene is TRBJ2-3, the V gene TRBV20-1; TRBD2 is a possible D gene (5 bases). V lost 1 base, J lost 4 bases, and 18 bases lay in between. The germline gives CDR1 DFQATT, CDR2 SNEGSKA (reference sequence). This CDR3 is 16 amino acids long. The CDR3, as DNA: TGCAGTGCTAGAGGGATCGGCGGGCTTGGCGCAGATACGCAGTATTTT. Translating gives CSARGIGGLGADTQYF.

Remarks on this clonotype: One junction end disagrees with the germline gene, perhaps due to a read error. The chain joins TRBV7-2 to TRBJ2-3, with 9 bases matching TRBD1. The CDR3 loop spans 14 amino acids. Looked up from germline, CDR1 is SGHTA and CDR2 is FQGNSA. CDR3 sequence: CASGYRGLEDTQYF. CDR3 sequence (DNA): TGTGCCAGCGGATACAGGGGGCTGGAAGATACGCAATATTTT.

This rearrangement joins TRBV20-1 to TRBJ1-2; 7 bases match TRBD1. Germline V gives CDR1 DFQATT, CDR2 SNEGSKA (reference sequence). V was clipped by 1 base and J by 5 bases; unmatched bases: 10. The CDR3 contains 15 residues. As DNA, the CDR3 is TGCAGTGCTAGAGCAGGGGAGGGGGCTCTATATGGCTACACCTTC. This encodes CSARAGEGALYGYTF.

The chain joins TRBV20-1 to TRBJ2-7; 7 bases align to TRBD1. CDR3 size: 14 residues. J was trimmed by 9 bases and V by 6 bases; bases with no gene match: 17. Germline V CDR1 and CDR2: DFQATT, SNEGSKA (reference sequence). The CDR3 DNA is TGCAGTGCCGAAACCGGGACAGAGCCTAAGGGGCAGTACTTC. This translates into CSAETGTEPKGQYF.

CDR3 bases: TGTGCCAGCAGTGAAGCGCCAGAGTTGCGTGGCTACACCTTC. It yields the protein CASSEAPELRGYTF. The gene calls are TRBV2 and TRBJ1-2; D gene ambiguous. The CDR3 loop spans 14 amino acids. Germline CDR1 reads SNHLY; CDR2 reads FYNNEI. V was shortened by 0 bases and J by 7 bases, with 12 bases between the two germline ends.

The V call is TRBV7-9, the J call TRBJ1-1, with D unclear. This CDR3 spans 14 amino acids. Trimming pared 2 bases from V and 6 bases from J, leaving 13 bases between. The V gene's germline CDR1 is SEHNR and CDR2 FQNEAQ (reference sequence). The CDR3 sequence: CASSLIGIGSEAFF. The CDR3 DNA is TGTGCCAGCAGCTTAATTGGGATTGGGTCTGAAGCTTTCTTT.